One sample yielded the 27 T cell receptor beta chains listed below, sequenced in a study of CD8+CD57+ T cells in acquired aplastic anemia. The patients chosen for sequencing had shown expansion of CD8+CD57+ cells (detected by flow cytometry). Genomic DNA acted as the template from which TCR beta VDJ combination and CDR3 sequence profiling were carried out. TCRdb reprocessed the reads with MiXCR, giving one entry per CDR3 protein. The sample yields fewer than 200,000 distinct CDR3 sequences, roughly 43% seen once. Material: sorted CD4+, CD8+, or CD8+CD57+ T cells (not recorded which) from PBMCs. Receptor source: a human donor with aplastic anemia.

This clonotype was seen repeatedly, ten times or more. The chain carries TRBV7-3 and TRBJ2-1, with 9 bases identical to TRBD2. CDR1 is SGHTA and CDR2 is FQGTGA in the germline V gene. This CDR3 contains 13 residues. V shed 5 bases, J shed 10 bases, and the junction held 6 bases outside the gene matches. CDR3 loop: CASSPRTSAEQFF. CDR3 coding DNA: TGTGCCAGCAGCCCCCGGACTAGCGCGGAGCAGTTCTTC.

Many counts were recorded for this clonotype. The rearrangement links TRBV29-1 to TRBJ2-5, with D uncertain. The CDR3 runs to 13 residues. The germline V and J ends were trimmed by 3 bases and 5 bases, with 13 bases remaining between them. Germline values: CDR1 SQVTM, CDR2 ANQGSEA. Written as DNA, the CDR3 is TGCAGCGTTGACCCTAGTACCGGGGAGACCCAGTACTTC. Translated: CSVDPSTGETQYF.

This clonotype was counted many times. The rearrangement links TRBV19 to TRBJ2-6, with 8 positions matching TRBD1. Germline values: CDR1 LNHDA, CDR2 SQIVND (reference sequence). The trim removed 7 bases at V and 2 bases at J, leaving 4 bases unmatched. The CDR3 contains 15 residues. The CDR3 DNA is TGTGCCAGTAACCCGGACAGGGCTGGGGCCAACGTCCTGACTTTC. Translating gives CASNPDRAGANVLTF. Complete variable domain (other parts from reference TRBV19 and TRBJ2-6): DGGITQSPKYLFRKEGQNVTLSCEQNLNHDAMYWYRQDPGQGLRLIYYSQIVNDFQKGDIAEGYSVSREKKESFPLTVTSAQKNPTAFYLCASNPDRAGANVLTFGAGSRLTVL.

The chain couples TRBV11-2 to TRBJ2-6; 7 positions match TRBD1. V lost 2 bases to trimming and J lost 2 bases; unmatched junction nucleotides: 9. This CDR3 spans 18 amino acids. Germline values: CDR1 SGHAT, CDR2 FQNNGV. CDR3 sequence (DNA): TGTGCCAGCAGCTTATATGGGACAGCGAGAACTGGGGCCAACGTCCTGACTTTC. This gives the protein CASSLYGTARTGANVLTF.

V gene TRBV15 combines with J gene TRBJ2-1; 11 bases align to TRBD2. The CDR3 has 17 amino acids. The J segment lost 0 bases and the V segment lost 0 bases, leaving 1 base of the junction unmatched. Germline CDR1 and CDR2: LNHNV and YYDKDF (reference sequence). The CDR3 loop reads CATSRETSGNSYNEQFF. For the CDR3, the DNA is TGTGCCACCAGCAGAGAGACTAGCGGGAACTCCTACAATGAGCAGTTCTTC.

Ten or more counts support this clonotype. The CDR3 DNA reads TGTGCCAGCAGCTTAGCTCCTGGTTACGAGCAGTACTTC. This gives the protein CASSLAPGYEQYF. The J gene is TRBJ2-7, the V gene TRBV7-2, with D unresolved. CDR1 is SGHTA and CDR2 is FQGNSA in the germline V gene. V dropped 0 bases and J dropped 4 bases, with 7 bases sitting between them. The CDR3 is 13 amino acids.

CDR3 bases: TGCAGTGCCTTTCCTCCGGGACTATTCAATGAGCAGTTCTTC. Translation: CSAFPPGLFNEQFF. The rearrangement joins TRBV20-1 to TRBJ2-1; 7 bases align to TRBD2. CDR3 length: 14 amino acids. The V gene end was trimmed by 6 bases and the J gene end by 6 bases; junction bases not matched to a gene: 11. In germline, CDR1 is DFQATT, CDR2 SNEGSKA (reference sequence).

This clonotype has at least ten counts. The CDR3: CASSLDGRKLFF. Here the CDR3 DNA reads TGTGCCAGCAGCTTGGACGGGCGAAAACTGTTTTTT. The chain has TRBV5-4 and TRBJ1-4, with no clear D. The CDR3 is made up of 12 amino acids. The ends were cut back, 0 bases at V and 10 bases at J, with 7 bases in the middle. In germline, CDR1 is SGHNT, CDR2 YYREEE (reference sequence).

V is TRBV5-1 and J is TRBJ2-1; perhaps TRBD1 as D (5 bases). CDR3 length: 12 residues. The germline CDR1 and CDR2 sequences are SGHRS and YFSETQ. Trimming removed 4 bases from V and 8 bases from J, with 10 bases in between. The CDR3 DNA reads as TGCGCCAGCAGCCCCTTAGGGGATGAGCAGTTCTTC. Amino acid sequence: CASSPLGDEQFF.

This clonotype was found many times. The rearrangement links TRBV7-2 to TRBJ2-7, with D tentatively TRBD1 (6 bases). Germline lookup yields CDR1 SGHTA and CDR2 FQGNSA. The ends were cut back, 1 base at V and 4 bases at J, with 14 bases in the middle. The length of the CDR3 is 15 residues. CDR3: CASSLEGDGFYEQYF. Here the CDR3 DNA reads TGTGCCAGCAGCTTAGAGGGGGACGGTTTTTACGAGCAGTACTTC.

Ten or more counts support this clonotype. The chain uses TRBV7-6 and TRBJ2-1; 8 bases match TRBD1. V was pared by 8 bases and J by 2 bases, with 8 bases of the junction left unmatched. Germline CDR1 reads SGHVS; CDR2 reads FNYEAQ. The CDR3 consists of 15 residues. The CDR3 DNA follows: TGTGCCAGCGCACTTGGACAGGGCCCCTACAATGAGCAGTTCTTC. Its translation: CASALGQGPYNEQFF.

This clonotype was observed many times. The chain joins TRBV19 to TRBJ1-1, with TRBD1 matching over 7 bases. This CDR3 contains 14 residues. V was clipped by 5 bases and J by 1 base; unmatched bases: 4. Germline CDR1 LNHDA, CDR2 SQIVND (reference sequence). CDR3 coding DNA: TGTGCCAGTAGTGCCGGGACAGCGAACACTGAAGCTTTCTTT. This codes for CASSAGTANTEAFF.

The V and J genes are TRBV19 and TRBJ2-3; 8 nucleotides line up with TRBD2. V lost 4 bases and J lost 6; bases outside the gene matches: 15. CDR3 length: 17 residues. CDR1 is LNHDA and CDR2 is SQIVND in the germline V gene (reference sequence). The CDR3 coding sequence is TGTGCCAGTAGTACCCCTTATAAACGGGAGGGTTGGGATACGCAGTATTTT. Its protein product is CASSTPYKREGWDTQYF.

V and J are TRBV5-6 and TRBJ2-7; TRBD1 agrees at 8 bases. V shed 4 bases, J shed 7 bases, and the junction held 7 bases outside the gene matches. The CDR3 is 13 amino acids. The germline V gene has CDR1 SGHDT and CDR2 YYEEEE. The CDR3, as DNA: TGTGCCAGCAGCCCAAGACAGGGGTCAGAGCAGTACTTC. Translating it yields CASSPRQGSEQYF. The variable domain in full, completed from reference TRBV5-6 and TRBJ2-7, reads DAGVTQSPTHLIKTRGQQVTLRCSPKSGHDTVSWYQQALGQGPQFIFQYYEEEERQRGNFPDRFSGHQFPNYSSELNVNALLLGDSALYLCASSPRQGSEQYFGPGTRLTVT.

The table lists this clonotype with many counts. The chain recombines TRBV20-1 with TRBJ2-7; the D is unclear. Germline loops: CDR1 DFQATT, CDR2 SNEGSKA (reference sequence). The CDR3 spans 12 residues. The V end lost 1 base, the J end lost 2 bases, and 6 bases lay between the germline ends. CDR3 loop: CSARVRAYEQYF. The CDR3 region has the DNA TGCAGTGCTAGAGTCAGAGCCTACGAGCAGTACTTC.

There are many counts of this clonotype. V and J are TRBV12-3 or TRBV12-4 and TRBJ1-1; D gene ambiguous. CDR3 length: 12 residues. V gave up 4 bases and J gave up 3 bases, with 6 bases separating them. CDR3 DNA sequence: TGTGCCAGCAGTTCGCATTACACTGAAGCTTTCTTT. It yields the protein CASSSHYTEAFF.

The chain carries TRBV6-5 and TRBJ1-4; D is perhaps TRBD1 (5 bases). The V gene lost 0 bases and the J gene lost 10 bases, with 15 bases spanning the gap. The CDR3 has 15 residues. Germline CDR1 and CDR2: MNHEY and SVGAGI. The CDR3 sequence: CASSYSFSGGGKLFF. Here the CDR3 DNA reads TGTGCCAGCAGTTACTCGTTTTCGGGGGGGGGAAAACTGTTTTTT.

The V call is TRBV7-4, the J call TRBJ1-1, with TRBD1 as a possible D gene (5 bases). CDR1 and CDR2 (germline): SGHVT, SQSDAQ. V dropped 0 bases and J dropped 1 base, with 9 bases sitting between them. The CDR3 is 15 amino acids. The CDR3 protein is CASSLAHGTNTEAFF. The CDR3 DNA follows: TGTGCCAGCAGCTTAGCGCACGGGACGAACACTGAAGCTTTCTTT.

For this clonotype: One base away lies a much larger clone, so this may be a sequencing read error. The chain recombines TRBV5-1 with TRBJ2-1; D may be TRBD2 (5 bases). Germline lookup yields CDR1 SGHRS and CDR2 YFSETQ. The CDR3 covers 15 residues. The CDR3 sequence: CASSHKADSYNEQLF. The CDR3 DNA reads as TGCGCCAGCAGCCACAAAGCGGACTCCTACAATGAGCAGCTCTTC.

This clonotype was detected only a few times. The genes are TRBV24-1 and TRBJ2-2; D is possibly TRBD1 (6 bases). V was pared by 4 bases and J by 7 bases, with 18 bases between. The germline V gene encodes CDR1 KGHDR and CDR2 SFDVKD. The CDR3 consists of 16 residues. DNA for the CDR3: TGTGCCACCAGTGACCCTGTCAGGGGACGTGGCGGGGAGCTGTTTTTT. Translating gives CATSDPVRGRGGELFF.

The J gene is TRBJ2-6, the V gene TRBV25-1, with 9 positions matching TRBD1. Trimming took 6 bases from V and 1 from J; bases not matched to a gene: 10. The CDR3 has 18 amino acids. CDR1 and CDR2 from the germline V gene are MGHDK and SYGVNS. The CDR3: CASRGSGQGPSGANVLTF. The CDR3 DNA reads as TGTGCCAGCAGGGGTTCGGGACAGGGACCTTCTGGGGCCAACGTCCTGACTTTC.

This chain uses TRBV5-4 with TRBJ2-5; D is perhaps TRBD1 or TRBD2 (7 bases each). Germline V gives CDR1 SGHNT, CDR2 YYREEE (reference sequence). The ends were cut back, 5 bases at V and 2 bases at J, with 16 bases in the middle. The CDR3 loop spans 15 amino acids. The CDR3 sequence is CASRPGGGPQETQYF. The CDR3 nucleotides are TGTGCCAGCAGACCAGGGGGGGGCCCTCAAGAGACCCAGTACTTC. Looking up the rest from reference TRBV5-4 and TRBJ2-5 gives the full variable domain: ETGVTQSPTHLIKTRGQQVTLRCSSQSGHNTVSWYQQALGQGPQFIFQYYREEENGRGNFPPRFSGLQFPNYSSELNVNALELDDSALYLCASRPGGGPQETQYFGPGTRLLVL.

A few counts support this clonotype. The chain employs TRBV6-1 and TRBJ2-6; TRBD1 might be the D (7 bases). The V gene's germline CDR1 is MNHNS and CDR2 SASEGT. This CDR3 contains 15 residues. V was pared by 5 bases and J by 4 bases, with 12 bases between. CDR3 in amino acids: CASSPGGTGANVLTF. Written as DNA, the CDR3 is TGTGCCAGCAGTCCAGGGGGGACCGGGGCCAACGTCCTGACTTTC.

This clonotype has at least ten counts. The chain is built from TRBV2 and TRBJ1-1, with a tentative D call TRBD1 (6 bases). Germline V gene lookup returns CDR1 SNHLY and CDR2 FYNNEI. Trimming removed 8 bases from V and 5 bases from J, with 21 bases in between. This CDR3 has 15 amino acids. CDR3 in amino acids: CASEQGRGWTTEAFF. CDR3 coding DNA: TGTGCCAGCGAACAGGGTAGAGGATGGACTACTGAAGCTTTCTTT.

This clonotype came up once. The junction departs from germline at one end; a sequencing error may be responsible. The CDR3, as DNA: TGTGCCATCAGCGCGGGACGGCTTCAGGATTCACCCCTCCACTTT. Protein sequence: CAISAGRLQDSPLHF. V gene TRBV7-2 combines with J gene TRBJ1-6; tentative D call: TRBD1 (5 bases). This CDR3 has 15 amino acids. Germline CDR1 reads SGHTA; CDR2 reads FQGNSA.

A word on this clonotype: This may be a read error: a much more frequent sequence differs by one nucleotide. The gene calls are TRBV4-2 and TRBJ2-7; 8 bases are a match to TRBD1. CDR3 length: 20 amino acids. CDR1 and CDR2 from the germline V gene are LGHNA and YNFKEQ. V gave up 4 bases and J gave up 2 bases; unmatched junction bases: 22. The CDR3 DNA is TGTGCCAGCAGCCCGAACCCCGTGACAGGGGTCAACACCTACACCTACGAGCAGTACTTC. Amino acid sequence: CASSPNPVTGVNTYTYEQYF.

This clonotype was recorded many times. This chain joins TRBV4-1 and TRBJ2-6, with no clear D. CDR3 size: 14 residues. Trimming cost V 4 bases and J 0 bases, with 4 bases left between them. Germline assignment: CDR1 MGHRA and CDR2 YSYEKL. CDR3 nucleotide sequence: TGCGCCAGCAGCCGAGACTCTGGGGCCAACGTCCTGACTTTC. As protein: CASSRDSGANVLTF.